This is a list of T cell receptor beta chains from one sample in a study of shared clonotypes between healthy human individuals. Some clones are missing from TCRdb's copy, which holds only in-frame ones; the method was immunoSEQ multiplex PCR. The sample lists roughly 2.4 million clones; under 97% were seen once. Sequenced: naive CD4+ T cells sorted from blood. These receptors all come from a man aged 18 to 30 in good health. CDR3s include the opening cysteine and the closing phenylalanine or tryptophan.

>TRBV25-1|TRBJ1-2
CARHPDRAYGYTF
>TRBV7-2|TRBJ1-5
CASSTGVSQPQHF
>TRBV27|TRBJ2-1
CASSGLAGAPYSYNEQFF
>TRBV21-1|TRBJ2-7
CASFRQGKSNEQYF
>TRBV30|TRBJ1-5
CAWSVQGGQPQHF
>TRBV6-5|TRBJ2-7
CASSAQGFSHEQYF
>TRBV6-5|TRBJ2-2
CASSYRGNTGELFF
>TRBV6-6|TRBJ1-2
CASSYSNSAGGYTF
>TRBV10-3|TRBJ2-2
CAIRGTSGANTGELFF
>TRBV5-6|TRBJ1-4
CASSPDRAEKLFF
>TRBV11-2|TRBJ1-5
CASSLDGQPQHF
>TRBV27|TRBJ2-7
CASSLLAGGLSYEQYF
>TRBV9|TRBJ2-1
CASSVSLAGVGYNEQFF
>TRBV7-2|TRBJ2-5
CASSLRSSVQETQYF
>TRBV11-2|TRBJ2-5
CASSLLPRGRKQETQYF
>TRBV9|TRBJ2-5
CASSSRPRDVETQYF
>TRBV6-1|TRBJ2-7
CASSEQGGNYEQYF
>TRBV7-9|TRBJ2-5
CASSGSGVLVTQYF
>TRBV7-2|TRBJ1-5
CASSPLSNQPQHF
>TRBV10-3|TRBJ1-3
CALSAGNTIYF